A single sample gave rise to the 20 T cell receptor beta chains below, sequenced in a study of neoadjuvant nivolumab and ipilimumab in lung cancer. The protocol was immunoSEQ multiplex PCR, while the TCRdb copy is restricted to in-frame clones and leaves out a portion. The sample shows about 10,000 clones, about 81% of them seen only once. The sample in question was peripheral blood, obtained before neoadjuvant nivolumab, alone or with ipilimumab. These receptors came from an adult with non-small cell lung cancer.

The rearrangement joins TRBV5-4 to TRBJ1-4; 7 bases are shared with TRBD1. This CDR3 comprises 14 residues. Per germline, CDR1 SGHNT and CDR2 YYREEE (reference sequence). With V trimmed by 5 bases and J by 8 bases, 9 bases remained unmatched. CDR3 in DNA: TGTGCCAGCAGACAAGGGGGCGCGGGGGAAAAACTGTTTTTT. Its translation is CASRQGGAGEKLFF.

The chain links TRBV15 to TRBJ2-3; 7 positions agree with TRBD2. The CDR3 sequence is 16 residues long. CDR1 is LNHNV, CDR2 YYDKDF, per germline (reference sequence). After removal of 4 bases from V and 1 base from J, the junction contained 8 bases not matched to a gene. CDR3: CATSTLAGVGTDTQYF. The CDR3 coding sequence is TGTGCCACCAGCACTCTGGCGGGAGTAGGCACAGATACGCAGTATTTT.

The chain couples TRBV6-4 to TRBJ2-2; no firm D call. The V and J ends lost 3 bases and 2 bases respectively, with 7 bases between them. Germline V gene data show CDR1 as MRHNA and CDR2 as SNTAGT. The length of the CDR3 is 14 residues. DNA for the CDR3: TGTGCCAGCAGTGAGTTCATAAACACCGGGGAGCTGTTTTTT. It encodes CASSEFINTGELFF.

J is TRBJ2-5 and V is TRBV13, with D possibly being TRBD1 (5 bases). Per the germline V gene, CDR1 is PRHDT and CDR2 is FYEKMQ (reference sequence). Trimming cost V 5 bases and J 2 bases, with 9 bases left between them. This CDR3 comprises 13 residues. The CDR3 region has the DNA TGTGCCAGCAGCCAAGGGGTTCAAGAGACCCAGTACTTC. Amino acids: CASSQGVQETQYF. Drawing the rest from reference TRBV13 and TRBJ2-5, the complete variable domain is AAGVIQSPRHLIKEKRETATLKCYPIPRHDTVYWYQQGPGQDPQFLISFYEKMQSDKGSIPDRFSAQQFSDYHSELNMSSLELGDSALYFCASSQGVQETQYFGPGTRLLVL.

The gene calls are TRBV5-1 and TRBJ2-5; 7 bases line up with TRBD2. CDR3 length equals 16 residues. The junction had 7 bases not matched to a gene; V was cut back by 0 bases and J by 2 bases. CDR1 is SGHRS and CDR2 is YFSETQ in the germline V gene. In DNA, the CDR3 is TGCGCCAGCAGCTTGGGGGGACCCGGGGGGCAAGAGACCCAGTACTTC. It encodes CASSLGGPGGQETQYF. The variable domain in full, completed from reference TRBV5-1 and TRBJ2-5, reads KAGVTQTPRYLIKTRGQQVTLSCSPISGHRSVSWYQQTPGQGLQFLFEYFSETQRNKGNFPGRFSGRQFSNSRSEMNVSTLELGDSALYLCASSLGGPGGQETQYFGPGTRLLVL.

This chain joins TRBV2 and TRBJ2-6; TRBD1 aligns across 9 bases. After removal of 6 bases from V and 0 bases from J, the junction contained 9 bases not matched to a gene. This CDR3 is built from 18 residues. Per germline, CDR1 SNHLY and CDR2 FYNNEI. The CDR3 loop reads CASRTFGTGFSGANVLTF. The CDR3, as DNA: TGTGCCAGCAGAACCTTCGGGACAGGGTTCTCTGGGGCCAACGTCCTGACTTTC.

CDR3 loop: CASSRTLGRYEQYF. The CDR3 DNA is TGTGCCAGCAGCAGGACCTTAGGCCGCTACGAGCAGTACTTC. The J gene is TRBJ2-7, the V gene TRBV6-5; D is ambiguous. CDR1 and CDR2 (germline): MNHEY, SVGAGI. The CDR3 runs to 14 residues. The germline V and J ends were trimmed by 6 bases and 3 bases, with 15 bases remaining between them.

The CDR3 region has the DNA TGCGCCAGCAGCTTGTACCGTGGGACTAGCGGGAGGGCCAATGAGCAGTTCTTC. Amino acids: CASSLYRGTSGRANEQFF. This chain links TRBV5-1 with TRBJ2-1; 16 bases match TRBD2. Unmatched junction bases numbered 7, after V lost 1 base and J lost 6 bases. The CDR3 is made up of 18 amino acids. CDR1 and CDR2 from the germline V gene are SGHRS and YFSETQ.

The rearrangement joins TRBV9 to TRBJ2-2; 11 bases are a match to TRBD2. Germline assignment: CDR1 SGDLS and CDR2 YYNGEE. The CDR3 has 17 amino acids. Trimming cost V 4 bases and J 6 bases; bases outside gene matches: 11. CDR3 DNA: TGTGCCAGCAGCCCCCCCGGACTAGCGGGCAGGGCCGGGGAGCTGTTTTTT. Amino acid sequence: CASSPPGLAGRAGELFF.

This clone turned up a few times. CDR3 protein: CASSQTNTYYGYTF. The CDR3, as DNA: TGTGCCAGCAGTCAAACTAACACGTACTATGGCTACACCTTC. This chain links TRBV28 with TRBJ1-2; D uncertain. V lost 5 bases and J lost 3, with 13 bases in between. This CDR3 has 14 amino acids. The germline V gene has CDR1 MDHEN and CDR2 SYDVKM.

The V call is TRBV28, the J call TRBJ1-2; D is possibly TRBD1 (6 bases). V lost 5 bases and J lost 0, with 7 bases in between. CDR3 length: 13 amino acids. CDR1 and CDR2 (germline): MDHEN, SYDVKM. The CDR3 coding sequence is TGTGCCAGCAGTGGACAGCCTAACTATGGCTACACCTTC. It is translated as CASSGQPNYGYTF.

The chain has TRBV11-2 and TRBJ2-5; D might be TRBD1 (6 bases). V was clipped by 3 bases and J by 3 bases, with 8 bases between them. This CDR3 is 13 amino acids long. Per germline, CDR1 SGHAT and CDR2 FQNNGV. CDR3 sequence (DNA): TGTGCCAGCAGCTTCGCAGGGGAAGAGACCCAGTACTTC. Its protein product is CASSFAGEETQYF. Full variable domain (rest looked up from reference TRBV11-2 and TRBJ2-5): EAGVAQSPRYKIIEKRQSVAFWCNPISGHATLYWYQQILGQGPKLLIQFQNNGVVDDSQLPKDRFSAERLKGVDSTLKIQPAKLEDSAVYLCASSFAGEETQYFGPGTRLLVL.

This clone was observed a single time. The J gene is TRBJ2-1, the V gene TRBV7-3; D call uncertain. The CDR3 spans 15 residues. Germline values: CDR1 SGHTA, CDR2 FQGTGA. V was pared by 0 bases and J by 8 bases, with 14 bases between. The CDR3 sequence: CASSLTGFGRDEQFF. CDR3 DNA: TGTGCCAGCAGCTTAACGGGGTTCGGTAGGGATGAGCAGTTCTTC.

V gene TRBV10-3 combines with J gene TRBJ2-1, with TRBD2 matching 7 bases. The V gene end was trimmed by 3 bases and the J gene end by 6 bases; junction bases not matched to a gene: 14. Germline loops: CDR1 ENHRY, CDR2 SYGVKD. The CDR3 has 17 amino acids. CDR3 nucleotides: TGTGCCATCAGTGAATCGGCGGGAGTGGTTCCGGGCAATGAGCAGTTCTTC. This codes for CAISESAGVVPGNEQFF.

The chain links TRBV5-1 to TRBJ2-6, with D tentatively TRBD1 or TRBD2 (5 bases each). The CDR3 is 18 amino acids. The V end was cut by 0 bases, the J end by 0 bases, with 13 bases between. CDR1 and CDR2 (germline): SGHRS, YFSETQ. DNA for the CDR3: TGCGCCAGCAGCTTGGCCCCCGGGGCACCCTCTGGGGCCAACGTCCTGACTTTC. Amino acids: CASSLAPGAPSGANVLTF.

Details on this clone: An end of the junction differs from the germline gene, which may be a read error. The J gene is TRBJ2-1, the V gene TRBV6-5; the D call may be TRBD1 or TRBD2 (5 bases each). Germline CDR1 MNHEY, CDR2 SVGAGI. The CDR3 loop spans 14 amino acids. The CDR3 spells CASSRGSSYSEQFF. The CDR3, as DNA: TGTGCCAGCAGCCGGGGCAGCTCCTACAGTGAGCAGTTCTTC.

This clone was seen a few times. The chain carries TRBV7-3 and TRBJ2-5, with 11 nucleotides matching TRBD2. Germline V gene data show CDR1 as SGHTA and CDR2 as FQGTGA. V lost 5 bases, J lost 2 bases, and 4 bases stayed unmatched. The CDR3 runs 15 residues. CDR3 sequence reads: CASSPGTSGQETQYF. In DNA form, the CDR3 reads TGTGCCAGCAGCCCTGGGACTAGCGGTCAAGAGACCCAGTACTTC. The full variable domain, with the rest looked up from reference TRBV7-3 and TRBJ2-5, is GAGVSQTPSNKVTEKGKYVELRCDPISGHTALYWYRQSLGQGPEFLIYFQGTGAADDSGLPNDRFFAVRPEGSVSTLKIQRTERGDSAVYLCASSPGTSGQETQYFGPGTRLLVL.

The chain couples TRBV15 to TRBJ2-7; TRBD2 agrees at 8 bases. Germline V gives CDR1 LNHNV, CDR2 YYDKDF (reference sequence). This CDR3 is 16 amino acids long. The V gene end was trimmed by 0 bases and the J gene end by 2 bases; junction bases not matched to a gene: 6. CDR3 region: CATSRESSGRPYEQYF. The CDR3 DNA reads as TGTGCCACCAGCAGAGAGTCCAGCGGGAGACCCTACGAGCAGTACTTC.

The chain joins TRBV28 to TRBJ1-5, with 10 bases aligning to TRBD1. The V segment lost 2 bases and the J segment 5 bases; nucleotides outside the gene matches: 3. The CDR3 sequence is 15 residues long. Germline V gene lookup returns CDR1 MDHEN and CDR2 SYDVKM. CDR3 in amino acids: CASSLGTGVDQPQHF. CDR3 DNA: TGTGCCAGCAGTTTAGGGACAGGGGTAGATCAGCCCCAGCATTTT.

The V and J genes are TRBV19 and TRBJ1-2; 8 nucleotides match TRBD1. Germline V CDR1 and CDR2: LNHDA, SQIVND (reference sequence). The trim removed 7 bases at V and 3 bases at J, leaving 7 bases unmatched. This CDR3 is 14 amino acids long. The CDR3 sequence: CASTPQGDYYGYTF. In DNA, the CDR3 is TGTGCCAGTACTCCACAGGGGGACTACTATGGCTACACCTTC.